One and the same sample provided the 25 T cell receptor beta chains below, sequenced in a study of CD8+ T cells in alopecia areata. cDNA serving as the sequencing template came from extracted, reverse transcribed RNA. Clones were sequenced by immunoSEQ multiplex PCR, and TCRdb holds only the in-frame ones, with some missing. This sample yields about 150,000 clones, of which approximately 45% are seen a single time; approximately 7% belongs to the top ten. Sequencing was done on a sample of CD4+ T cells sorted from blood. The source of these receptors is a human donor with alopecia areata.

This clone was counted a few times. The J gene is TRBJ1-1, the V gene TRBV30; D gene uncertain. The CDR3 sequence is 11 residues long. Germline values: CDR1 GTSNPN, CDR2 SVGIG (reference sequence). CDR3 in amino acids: CAGYLNTEAFF. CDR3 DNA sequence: TGTGCTGGTTATCTGAACACTGAAGCTTTCTTT.

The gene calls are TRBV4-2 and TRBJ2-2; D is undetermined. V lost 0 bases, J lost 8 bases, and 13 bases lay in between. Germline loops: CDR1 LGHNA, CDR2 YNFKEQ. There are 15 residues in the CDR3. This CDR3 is CASSQDTVESGELFF. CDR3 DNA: TGTGCCAGCAGCCAAGATACAGTTGAATCGGGGGAGCTGTTTTTT.

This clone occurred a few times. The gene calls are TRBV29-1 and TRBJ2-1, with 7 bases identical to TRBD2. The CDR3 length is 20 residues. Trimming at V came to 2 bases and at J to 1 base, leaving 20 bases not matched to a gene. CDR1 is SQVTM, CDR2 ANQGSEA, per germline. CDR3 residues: CSVERLAGVSSFGSYNEQFF. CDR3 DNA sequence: TGCAGCGTTGAACGGTTGGCGGGAGTGAGCTCGTTTGGGTCCTACAATGAGCAGTTCTTC.

CDR3: CASSVLTSSYNEQFF. CDR3 nucleotide sequence: TGTGCCAGCAGCGTGCTAACCAGCTCCTACAATGAGCAGTTCTTC. This rearrangement joins TRBV9 to TRBJ2-1; D gene unclear. Germline V gene data show CDR1 as SGDLS and CDR2 as YYNGEE. Trimming took 2 bases from V and 0 from J, leaving 9 bases between them. The CDR3 totals 15 residues. The full variable domain, in which reference TRBV9 and TRBJ2-1 provide the parts outside the CDR3, is DSGVTQTPKHLITATGQRVTLRCSPRSGDLSVYWYQQSLDQGLQFLIQYYNGEERAKGNILERFSAQQFPDLHSELNLSSLELGDSALYFCASSVLTSSYNEQFFGPGTRLTVL.

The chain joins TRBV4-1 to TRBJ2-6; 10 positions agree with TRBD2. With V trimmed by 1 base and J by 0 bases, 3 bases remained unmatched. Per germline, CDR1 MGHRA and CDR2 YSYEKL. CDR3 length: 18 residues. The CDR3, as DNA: TGCGCCAGCAGCCAAGTACCTAGCGGGAGCTCTGGGGCCAACGTCCTGACTTTC. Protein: CASSQVPSGSSGANVLTF.

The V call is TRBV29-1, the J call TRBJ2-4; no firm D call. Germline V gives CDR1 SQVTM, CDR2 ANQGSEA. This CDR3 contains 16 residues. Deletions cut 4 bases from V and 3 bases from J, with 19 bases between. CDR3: CSVGIFPGSGKNIQYF. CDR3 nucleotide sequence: TGCAGCGTTGGAATTTTTCCAGGATCGGGCAAAAACATTCAGTACTTC.

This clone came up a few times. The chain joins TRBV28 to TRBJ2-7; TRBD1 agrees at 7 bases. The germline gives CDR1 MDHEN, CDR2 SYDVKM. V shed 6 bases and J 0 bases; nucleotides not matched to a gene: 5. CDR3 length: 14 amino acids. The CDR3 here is CASRDWDSSYEQYF. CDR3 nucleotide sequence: TGTGCCAGCAGAGATTGGGACAGCTCCTACGAGCAGTACTTC.

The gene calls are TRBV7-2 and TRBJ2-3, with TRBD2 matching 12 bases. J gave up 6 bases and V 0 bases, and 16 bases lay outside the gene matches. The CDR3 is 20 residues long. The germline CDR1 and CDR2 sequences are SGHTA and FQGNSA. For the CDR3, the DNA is TGTGCCAGCAGCTTAGCCAGACCTTTCCGGACTAGCGGGAAGGCTGATACGCAGTATTTT. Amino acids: CASSLARPFRTSGKADTQYF.

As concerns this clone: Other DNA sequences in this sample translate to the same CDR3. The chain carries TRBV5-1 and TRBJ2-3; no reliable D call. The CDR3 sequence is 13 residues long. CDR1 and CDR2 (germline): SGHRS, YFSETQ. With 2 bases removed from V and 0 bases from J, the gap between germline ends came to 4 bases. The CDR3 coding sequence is TGCGCCAGCAGCTTAGGGAGCACAGATACGCAGTATTTT. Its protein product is CASSLGSTDTQYF.

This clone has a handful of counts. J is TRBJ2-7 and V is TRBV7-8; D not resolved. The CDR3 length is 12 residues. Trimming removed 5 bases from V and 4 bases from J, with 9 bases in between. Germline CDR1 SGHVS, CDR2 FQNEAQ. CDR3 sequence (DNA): TGTGCCAGCAGCCCGCTGATTTACGAGCAGTACTTC. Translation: CASSPLIYEQYF.

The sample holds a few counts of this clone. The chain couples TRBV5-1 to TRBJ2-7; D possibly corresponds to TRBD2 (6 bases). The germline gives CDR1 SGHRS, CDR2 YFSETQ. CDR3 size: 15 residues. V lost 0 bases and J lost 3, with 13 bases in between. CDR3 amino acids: CASSLAIGSYYEQYF. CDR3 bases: TGCGCCAGCAGCTTGGCCATCGGGAGTTACTACGAGCAGTACTTC.

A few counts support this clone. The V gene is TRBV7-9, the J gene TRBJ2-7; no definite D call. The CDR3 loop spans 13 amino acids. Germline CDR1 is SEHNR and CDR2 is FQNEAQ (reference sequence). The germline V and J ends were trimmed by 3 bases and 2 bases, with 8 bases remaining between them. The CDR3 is CASSFAAPYEQYF. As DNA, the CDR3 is TGTGCCAGCAGCTTTGCAGCGCCCTACGAGCAGTACTTC.

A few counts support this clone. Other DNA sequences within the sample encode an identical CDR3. The CDR3 protein is CASSLGTVNTEAFF. DNA of the CDR3: TGTGCCAGCAGCCTTGGAACAGTCAACACTGAAGCTTTCTTT. The chain joins TRBV7-3 to TRBJ1-1; D is undetermined. There are 14 residues in the CDR3. Trimming left V 5 bases short and J 2 bases short, with 12 bases between. CDR1 is SGHTA, CDR2 FQGTGA, per germline.

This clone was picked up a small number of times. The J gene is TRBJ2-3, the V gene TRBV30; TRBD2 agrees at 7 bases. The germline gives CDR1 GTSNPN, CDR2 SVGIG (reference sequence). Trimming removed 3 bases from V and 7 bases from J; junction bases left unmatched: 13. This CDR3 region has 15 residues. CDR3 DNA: TGTGCCTGGAGCAAGCGGGGTGCCGTCTCACATACGCAGTATTTT. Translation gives CAWSKRGAVSHTQYF.

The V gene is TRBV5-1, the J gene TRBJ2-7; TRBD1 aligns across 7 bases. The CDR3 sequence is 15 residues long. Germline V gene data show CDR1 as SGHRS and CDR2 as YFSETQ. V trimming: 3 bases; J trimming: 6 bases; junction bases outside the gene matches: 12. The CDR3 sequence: CASSWDSFLAVEQYF. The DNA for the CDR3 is TGCGCCAGCAGCTGGGACAGTTTCCTTGCGGTCGAGCAGTACTTC.

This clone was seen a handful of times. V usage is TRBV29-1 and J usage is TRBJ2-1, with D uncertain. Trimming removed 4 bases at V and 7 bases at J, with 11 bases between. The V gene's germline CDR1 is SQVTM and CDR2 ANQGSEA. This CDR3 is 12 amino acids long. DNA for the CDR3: TGCAGCGTTGCAGTTAGGTGGAATGAGCAGTTCTTC. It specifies CSVAVRWNEQFF.

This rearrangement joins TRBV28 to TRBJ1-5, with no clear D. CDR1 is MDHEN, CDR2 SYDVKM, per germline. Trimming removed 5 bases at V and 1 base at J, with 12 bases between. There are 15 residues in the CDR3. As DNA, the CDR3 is TGTGCCAGCAGTGCCCGCTTCAGGAGCAATCAGCCCCAGCATTTT. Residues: CASSARFRSNQPQHF. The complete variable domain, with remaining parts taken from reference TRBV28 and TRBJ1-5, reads DVKVTQSSRYLVKRTGEKVFLECVQDMDHENMFWYRQDPGLGLRLIYFSYDVKMKEKGDIPEGYSVSREKKERFSLILESASTNQTSMYLCASSARFRSNQPQHFGDGTRLSIL.

CDR3 bases: TGTGCCAGCTCACCGTACAGGGGCGATGAGCAGTTCTTC. Its translation: CASSPYRGDEQFF. The V call is TRBV18, the J call TRBJ2-1, with TRBD1 identical over 7 bases. The CDR3 totals 13 residues. Germline V lookup: CDR1 KGHSH, CDR2 LQKENI. V shed 3 bases, J shed 8 bases, and the junction held 4 bases outside the gene matches.

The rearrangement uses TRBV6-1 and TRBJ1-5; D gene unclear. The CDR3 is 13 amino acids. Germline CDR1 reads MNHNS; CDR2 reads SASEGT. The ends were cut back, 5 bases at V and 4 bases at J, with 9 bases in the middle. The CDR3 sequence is CASSRIRNQPQHF. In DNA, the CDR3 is TGTGCCAGCAGTAGGATACGAAATCAGCCCCAGCATTTT.

Written as DNA, the CDR3 is TGTGCCAGCAGTCTCGTGGCGGGCCCATACAATGAGCAGTTCTTC. This gives the protein CASSLVAGPYNEQFF. The chain couples TRBV27 to TRBJ2-1; D perhaps matches TRBD2 (5 bases). The ends were cut back, 5 bases at V and 4 bases at J, with 15 bases in the middle. CDR1 and CDR2 (germline): MNHEY, SMNVEV (reference sequence). CDR3 size: 15 residues.

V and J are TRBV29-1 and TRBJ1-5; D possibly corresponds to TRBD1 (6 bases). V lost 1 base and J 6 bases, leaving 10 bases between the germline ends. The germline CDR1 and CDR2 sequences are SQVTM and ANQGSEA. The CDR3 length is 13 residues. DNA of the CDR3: TGCAGCGTTGAAGGGGCCAGGGGTCAGCCCCAGCATTTT. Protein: CSVEGARGQPQHF. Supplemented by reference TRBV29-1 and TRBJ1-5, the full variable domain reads SAVISQKPSRDICQRGTSLTIQCQVDSQVTMMFWYRQQPGQSLTLIATANQGSEATYESGFVIDKFPISRPNLTFSTLTVSNMSPEDSSIYLCSVEGARGQPQHFGDGTRLSIL.

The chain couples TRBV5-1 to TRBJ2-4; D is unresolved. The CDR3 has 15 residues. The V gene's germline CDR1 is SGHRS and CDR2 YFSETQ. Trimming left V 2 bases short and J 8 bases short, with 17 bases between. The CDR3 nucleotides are TGCGCCAGCAGCTTAAGAGGCAGTGGTGAGGACATTCAGTACTTC. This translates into CASSLRGSGEDIQYF.

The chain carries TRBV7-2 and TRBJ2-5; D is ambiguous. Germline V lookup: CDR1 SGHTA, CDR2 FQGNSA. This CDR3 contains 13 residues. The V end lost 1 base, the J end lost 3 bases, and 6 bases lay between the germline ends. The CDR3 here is CASSLDDKETQYF. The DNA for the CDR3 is TGTGCCAGCAGCTTAGACGATAAAGAGACCCAGTACTTC.

CDR3 residues: CASSLEGGRETQYF. For the CDR3, the DNA is TGTGCCAGCAGCTTAGAGGGGGGGAGAGAGACCCAGTACTTC. The chain couples TRBV7-8 to TRBJ2-5; possibly TRBD2 for D (7 bases). The CDR3 contains 14 residues. CDR1 and CDR2 (germline): SGHVS, FQNEAQ. V shed 1 base and J shed 4 bases, with 10 bases lying between them.

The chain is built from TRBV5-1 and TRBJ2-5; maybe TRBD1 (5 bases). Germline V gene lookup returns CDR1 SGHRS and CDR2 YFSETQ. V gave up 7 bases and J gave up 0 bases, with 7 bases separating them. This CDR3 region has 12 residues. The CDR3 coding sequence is TGCGCCAGCCGACAGTACCAAGAGACCCAGTACTTC. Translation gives CASRQYQETQYF.